This TCR beta chain emerged from a study of CD8 T cells in Susac syndrome. Study-wide results and caveats: Acknowledgment was made by the study that its TCR sequencing and HLA analysis involved a relatively small number of individuals.

Sequencing of TCR beta was performed on blood CD8+ T cells and on blood CD4+ T cells. It was negative isolation that provided the CD8+ and CD4+ T cells, whereas TEMRA cells were enriched by FACS. The CDR3 totals 14 residues. The V end lost 2 bases, the J end lost 2 bases, and 10 bases lay between the germline ends. In germline, CDR1 is SGHRS, CDR2 YFSETQ. cDNA came from about 0.5 to 1 ug RNA primed by random hexamers. Across 54 Vbeta and 13 Jbeta, TCR beta CDR3 was amplified with immunoSEQ multiplex PCR. TCRdb analysed the immunoSEQ multiplex PCR reads with MiXCR anew, one entry per CDR3 protein. Of 150,000 to 200,000 distinct CDR3 sequences detected, just under 95% appear once; the ten largest clones hold 0.14%. A remark on this clonotype: The target antigen is unknown.

The clonotype was recovered from a human donor in good health. The rearrangement links TRBV5-1 to TRBJ1-1, with a weak D call TRBD1 (5 bases). The sequencing sample was made of CD4+ T cells from PBMCs. In DNA, the CDR3 is TGCGCCAGCAGCTTATTCCAGGGTAACACTGAAGCTTTCTTT. It is translated as CASSLFQGNTEAFF.